This T cell receptor beta chain was sequenced for a study of blood T cell repertoires in COVID-19. In the study overall: Acute and convalescent COVID-19 specimens originated in the United States, Italy and Spain. The cDNA or gDNA used as material had been derived from T cells, B-cell-depleted T cells, or PBMCs.

As originally analysed: Reference gene primer amplification yielded estimated nucleated cell counts. This table comes from immunoSEQ multiplex PCR, and its TCRdb copy is limited to in-frame clones, with some not included. From that table come the V and J calls and clone size; the DNA was used to work out D and trimming. The sample has roughly 120,000 clones, about 88% seen once. The sequence was obtained from a woman aged 70 to 79 who had recovered from COVID-19. The source material was peripheral blood.

CDR3 sequence: CAISESKNLAVNEQFF. The CDR3 coding sequence is TGTGCCATCAGTGAGTCGAAGAATCTAGCGGTCAATGAGCAGTTCTTC. The chain uses TRBV10-3 and TRBJ2-1; the match to TRBD2 covers 7 bases. The CDR3 sequence is 16 residues long. V shed 0 bases, J shed 6 bases, and the junction held 8 bases outside the gene matches. Germline lookup yields CDR1 ENHRY and CDR2 SYGVKD.